Each of the 5 T cell receptor beta chains below was sequenced from the same sample in a study of PD-1 blockade in classical Hodgkin lymphoma. Indicated time point: cycle 4 day 1 (C4D1), after about 6 weeks of nivolumab. Every patient experienced relapse after autologous stem cell transplantation, and brentuximab vedotin exposure varied. The repertoire was sequenced with immunoSEQ multiplex PCR; TCRdb's copy has only in-frame clones and lacks some. The sample records around 30,000 clones, around three quarters being singletons. The sequences come from peripheral blood mononuclear cells (PBMCs), collected before the fourth cycle of nivolumab. These receptors all stem from a human donor with classical Hodgkin lymphoma.

The rearrangement uses TRBV10-3 and TRBJ2-7, with a weak D call TRBD1 (6 bases). The CDR3 spans 12 residues. Trimming took 3 bases from V and 3 from J, leaving 6 bases between them. CDR1 is ENHRY and CDR2 is SYGVKD in the germline V gene. CDR3 amino acids: CAISEQGYEQYF. The CDR3 bases are TGTGCCATCAGTGAACAGGGCTACGAGCAGTACTTC.

The count of this clone is one. The chain is built from TRBV9 and TRBJ2-7; no clear D gene. Trimming left V 0 bases short and J 3 bases short, with 10 bases between. In germline, CDR1 is SGDLS, CDR2 YYNGEE. The CDR3 consists of 14 residues. CDR3 sequence: CASSVGYTNYEQYF. CDR3 sequence (DNA): TGTGCCAGCAGCGTAGGCTACACTAACTACGAGCAGTACTTC.

The gene calls are TRBV9 and TRBJ2-5, with D maybe TRBD1 (6 bases). Trimming cost V 4 bases and J 5 bases, with 24 bases left between them. From germline, CDR1 is SGDLS and CDR2 YYNGEE. The CDR3 extends over 17 amino acids. CDR3 nucleotides: TGTGCCAGCAGCTCTCACAGGGTGGTCCGAACAACGGAGACCCAGTACTTC. Translating gives CASSSHRVVRTTETQYF.

The chain carries TRBV7-3 and TRBJ1-5; D gene ambiguous. Per germline, CDR1 SGHTA and CDR2 FQGTGA. This CDR3 comprises 12 residues. Trimming cost V 3 bases and J 6 bases, with 6 bases left between them. The chain's CDR3 is CASSFFSQPQHF. The CDR3, as DNA: TGTGCCAGCAGCTTCTTTAGTCAGCCCCAGCATTTT.

The J gene is TRBJ2-4, the V gene TRBV4-1; 8 nucleotides match TRBD1. The CDR3 runs 14 residues. The trim removed 5 bases at V and 10 bases at J, leaving 10 bases unmatched. CDR1 MGHRA and CDR2 YSYEKL come from the germline V gene. The CDR3 protein is CASSGVTGEPIQYF. CDR3 DNA: TGCGCCAGCAGCGGAGTGACAGGGGAACCTATTCAGTACTTC.